The rows below give T cell receptor beta chains drawn from one sample of a study of a mutant IDH1 vaccine in newly diagnosed glioma. Using immunoSEQ multiplex PCR, the repertoire was profiled, and TCRdb retains in-frame clones only, with some absent. Of some 46,000 clones listed, around 94% are singletons. These receptors' targets are unknown. This sample comprised PBMCs, obtained from a glioma patient whose treatment included an IDH1 peptide vaccine. The receptors derive from a man between 50 and 59 years old with glioma. Both conserved end residues are part of each CDR3. The order of the fields is D gene, J gene, V gene, CDR3 length, clone size, CDR3 DNA, CDR3 protein. A D gene is named only where the DNA matches it firmly. Clone size is stated in some rows and not others, as once, few, many or a class when expanded.

>.|TRBJ1-1|TRBV7-9|14|.
TGTGCCAGCCCCCCGGAGGGCGGTTACACTGAAGCTTTCTTT
CASPPEGGYTEAFF
>.|TRBJ1-3|TRBV18|16|.
TGTGCCAGCTCACCATTGCGGGATATCTCTGGAAACACCATATATTTT
CASSPLRDISGNTIYF
>.|TRBJ2-1|TRBV4-1|14|once
TGCGCCAGCAGCCAACGGCTCACAGGCGATGAGCAGTTCTTC
CASSQRLTGDEQFF
>.|TRBJ2-1|TRBV7-9|14|.
TGTGCCAGCACCCCAAGGGTGCGTGTCAATGAGCAGTTCTTC
CASTPRVRVNEQFF
>.|TRBJ2-7|TRBV5-1|13|.
TGCGCCAGCAGCACACAGGGTACAGGCGAGCAGTACTTC
CASSTQGTGEQYF
>.|TRBJ1-5|TRBV7-8|16|few
TGTGCCAGCAGCTTAGGAGTTCAGGCGTTTGCCCAGCCCCAGCATTTT
CASSLGVQAFAQPQHF
>TRBD2|TRBJ2-1|TRBV4-2|16|.
TGTGCCAGCAGCCTAGCGGGGGGGCCGGAGGGGGCTGAGCAGTTCTTC
CASSLAGGPEGAEQFF
>.|TRBJ2-5|TRBV5-1|15|.
TGCGCCAGCACCCCGGTTCCGGCAGTTCCGGGAGCCCAGTACTTC
CASTPVPAVPGAQYF
>.|TRBJ2-2|TRBV15|15|.
TGTGCCACCACCCGACAGGACGCGAACACCGGGGAGCTGTTTTTT
CATTRQDANTGELFF
>.|TRBJ1-1|TRBV4-3|13|.
TGCGCCAGCAGCCAAGTGAGCAGGGACGGAGCTTTCTTT
CASSQVSRDGAFF
>.|TRBJ2-1|TRBV28|14|.
TGTGCCAGCAGTTTTTACAGCTCCTACAATGAGCAGTTCTTC
CASSFYSSYNEQFF
>.|TRBJ2-2|TRBV28|16|.
TGTGCCAGCAGTTTATGGGCGTCAGCTGGCACCGGGGAGCTGTTTTTT
CASSLWASAGTGELFF
>.|TRBJ2-5|TRBV30|12|.
TGTGCCTCGGACAGAGGGCAAGAGACCCAGTACTTC
CASDRGQETQYF
>TRBD1|TRBJ1-2|TRBV30|15|.
TGTGCCTGGAGTGTAAAAGACAGGGGGGCCTATGGCTACACCTTC
CAWSVKDRGAYGYTF
>TRBD2|TRBJ2-7|TRBV7-8|14|once
TGTGCCAGCAGCTTAGCTTCGGGGGGCTACGAGCAGTACTTC
CASSLASGGYEQYF
>.|TRBJ1-4|TRBV5-1|14|.
TGCGCCAGCAGCTCCCTTGCCACGAGGGAAAAACTGTTTTTT
CASSSLATREKLFF
>.|TRBJ1-1|TRBV10-1|15|.
TGCGCCAGCAGTGAGTCCCCGGCTCGGAACACTGAAGCTTTCTTT
CASSESPARNTEAFF
>TRBD1|TRBJ1-5|TRBV6-1|13|.
TGTGCCAGCAGTCCAGGGGGGAACCAGCCCCAGCATTTT
CASSPGGNQPQHF
>TRBD2|TRBJ2-3|TRBV9|16|once
TGTGCCAGCAGCTTCCAGAGCGGGGGGCGCACAGATACGCAGTATTTT
CASSFQSGGRTDTQYF
>.|TRBJ2-3|TRBV4-1|14|.
TGCGCCAGCAGCAACAGACAGGGCACAGATACGCAGTATTTT
CASSNRQGTDTQYF
>TRBD1|TRBJ2-2|TRBV4-3|13|.
TGCGCCAGCAGCCACAGGGGGTCCGGGGAGCTGTTTTTT
CASSHRGSGELFF
>.|TRBJ2-2|TRBV7-9|15|once
TGTGCCAGCAGCCCAACAGGGACGGCGGCCGGGGAGCTGTTTTTT
CASSPTGTAAGELFF